The rows below give T cell receptor beta chains drawn from one sample of a study of Ad26.COV2.S vaccination and SARS-CoV-2 variants. Assay: immunoSEQ multiplex PCR; the TCRdb copy retains only in-frame clones and omits some. Of 300,000 to 400,000 clones in the sample, under 90% were seen once. The source material was peripheral blood, sampled in a trial of Ad26.COV2.S vaccine versus placebo. These receptors were taken from a person between 18 and 60 years old who received the Ad26.COV2.S COVID-19 vaccine or a placebo. The CDR3 runs from the conserved cysteine through the conserved F or W. D genes are given only for firm matches. Rows may omit the clone size; those that give it use once, few, many or a size class.

V,size,J,D,CDR3,DNA
TRBV7-6,NA,TRBJ1-3,NA,CASSPGKGTGNTIYF,TGTGCCAGCAGCCCTGGTAAGGGTACTGGAAACACCATATATTTT
TRBV6-5,NA,TRBJ1-5,TRBD1,CASRKTGFVREPQHF,TGTGCCAGCAGGAAGACAGGGTTTGTGAGGGAGCCCCAGCATTTT
TRBV11-2,NA,TRBJ1-1,NA,CASSLTVSMNTEAFF,TGTGCCAGCAGCTTGACCGTCAGCATGAACACTGAAGCTTTCTTT
TRBV6-2/TRBV6-3,few,TRBJ1-5,NA,CASSSSVSGSSNQPQHF,TGTGCCAGCAGTTCTTCCGTATCAGGGAGTAGCAATCAGCCCCAGCATTTT
TRBV15,NA,TRBJ1-6,NA,CATSRGLRSAGSPLHF,TGTGCCACCAGCAGAGGGTTGAGATCTGCGGGGTCACCCCTCCACTTT
TRBV2,NA,TRBJ1-1,NA,CANKEYLYNTEAFF,TGTGCTAACAAAGAGTATTTATATAACACTGAAGCTTTCTTT
TRBV6-5,NA,TRBJ1-1,NA,CASSYSPGNTEAFF,TGTGCCAGCAGTTACTCGCCGGGGAACACTGAAGCTTTCTTT
TRBV5-4,NA,TRBJ2-3,NA,CASSLGPGTDTQYF,TGTGCCAGCAGCTTAGGGCCAGGCACAGATACGCAGTATTTT
TRBV29-1,NA,TRBJ1-1,NA,CSARANTEAFF,TGCAGTGCCAGGGCGAACACTGAAGCTTTCTTT
TRBV5-6,NA,TRBJ1-5,TRBD1,CASSFGTGYQPQHF,TGTGCCAGCAGCTTCGGGACAGGTTATCAGCCCCAGCATTTT
TRBV28,NA,TRBJ1-1,NA,CASSLWGGTDEAFF,TGTGCCAGCAGTTTATGGGGGGGCACCGATGAAGCTTTCTTT
TRBV5-1,NA,TRBJ2-3,NA,CASSPGLQAGTDTQYF,TGCGCCAGCAGCCCCGGACTCCAAGCCGGCACAGATACGCAGTATTTT
TRBV11-2,NA,TRBJ1-1,NA,CASSLASGRHTEAFF,TGTGCCAGCAGCTTAGCGTCAGGGCGGCACACTGAAGCTTTCTTT
TRBV10-3,NA,TRBJ2-1,NA,CAISLIDRTGLYNEQFF,TGTGCCATCAGTTTAATCGACAGGACCGGCTTGTACAATGAGCAGTTCTTC
TRBV6-6,NA,TRBJ1-5,NA,CASSYGEAVNQPQHF,TGTGCCAGCAGTTACGGGGAAGCCGTAAATCAGCCCCAGCATTTT
TRBV5-1,NA,TRBJ2-6,NA,CASMATATSNVLTF,TGCGCCAGCATGGCTACGGCTACCTCCAACGTCCTGACTTTC
TRBV6-1,NA,TRBJ1-5,NA,CASSDLLVGVSNQPQHF,TGTGCCAGCAGTGATCTCTTGGTTGGGGTAAGCAATCAGCCCCAGCATTTT
TRBV6-2/TRBV6-3,NA,TRBJ1-1,NA,CASSLGSEAFF,TGTGCCAGCAGTCTCGGGAGTGAAGCTTTCTTT
TRBV3-1/TRBV3-2,NA,TRBJ1-1,NA,CASSPSGTEAFF,TGTGCCAGCAGCCCTTCGGGAACTGAAGCTTTCTTT
TRBV7-2,few,TRBJ1-3,TRBD1,CASSSQGPGSGNTIYF,TGTGCCAGCAGTTCACAGGGGCCCGGCTCTGGAAACACCATATATTTT
TRBV27,NA,TRBJ2-1,NA,CASSRRGGVYNEQFF,TGTGCCAGCAGCCGCAGGGGGGGGGTCTACAATGAGCAGTTCTTC
TRBV7-8,NA,TRBJ2-1,TRBD2,CASSLRPGTRHEQFF,TGTGCCAGCAGCTTACGGCCCGGGACTAGGCATGAGCAGTTCTTC
TRBV7-2,NA,TRBJ1-1,NA,CASSTLPGGHTEAFF,TGTGCCAGCAGCACCCTCCCGGGGGGACACACTGAAGCTTTCTTT
TRBV12-3/TRBV12-4,NA,TRBJ1-1,TRBD1,CASSLDRGSEAFF,TGTGCCAGCAGTTTAGACAGGGGTTCTGAAGCTTTCTTT
TRBV4-3,NA,TRBJ1-2,NA,CASSQMANYGYTF,TGCGCCAGCAGCCAGATGGCCAACTATGGCTACACCTTC
TRBV7-3,NA,TRBJ2-2,TRBD2,CASSSQAGGPLGELFF,TGTGCCAGCAGCTCCCAAGCGGGAGGGCCGTTGGGGGAGCTGTTTTTT
TRBV7-8,few,TRBJ1-2,NA,CASSLGGGYTF,TGTGCCAGCAGCTTAGGCGGCGGCTACACCTTC
TRBV18,NA,TRBJ1-6,TRBD1,CASSPTGGIGNSPLHF,TGTGCCAGCTCACCAACAGGGGGCATAGGGAATTCACCCCTCCACTTT
TRBV5-8,NA,TRBJ1-5,NA,CASSLAENPGPF,TGTGCCAGCAGCTTGGCCGAGAATCCAGGCCCTTTT
TRBV12-5,NA,TRBJ2-2,TRBD1,CASGFLGQGAINTGELFF,TGTGCTAGTGGTTTTTTGGGACAGGGAGCGATAAACACCGGGGAGCTGTTTTTT
TRBV3-1/TRBV3-2,NA,TRBJ2-1,TRBD2,CASSQGGTSGGASPGSYNEQFF,TGTGCCAGCAGCCAGGGAGGGACTAGCGGGGGGGCCTCTCCTGGCTCCTACAATGAGCAGTTCTTC
TRBV7-9,NA,TRBJ2-6,NA,CASSVDSAGANVLTF,TGTGCCAGCAGCGTCGACAGTGCTGGGGCCAACGTCCTGACTTTC
TRBV14,NA,TRBJ2-5,NA,CASSHKDRIETQYF,TGTGCCAGCAGCCATAAAGACAGGATCGAGACCCAGTACTTC
TRBV9,NA,TRBJ1-1,NA,CASSDRRGRRGTEAFF,TGTGCCAGCAGCGACCGACGAGGACGGAGGGGCACTGAAGCTTTCTTT
TRBV5-1,NA,TRBJ1-2,NA,CASSLGGTTGYGYTF,TGCGCCAGCAGCTTGGGTGGCACTACGGGATATGGCTACACCTTC
TRBV6-5,NA,TRBJ2-7,TRBD1,CASQQGALYEQYF,TGTGCCAGTCAACAGGGGGCTCTGTACGAGCAGTACTTC
TRBV12-3/TRBV12-4,NA,TRBJ2-3,NA,CASSLGDTQYF,TGTGCCAGCAGTTTAGGGGATACGCAGTATTTT
TRBV27,NA,TRBJ2-7,TRBD2,CASSPPAGGTSYYEQYF,TGTGCCAGCAGTCCACCCGCGGGGGGGACATCTTACTACGAGCAGTACTTC
TRBV9,NA,TRBJ2-3,TRBD2,CASSPQAGSQDTQYF,TGTGCCAGCAGCCCCCAAGCGGGATCCCAGGATACGCAGTATTTT